Each of the 11 T cell receptor beta chains below was sequenced from the same sample in a study of blood T cell repertoires in COVID-19. Some clones are missing from TCRdb's copy, which holds only in-frame ones; the method was immunoSEQ multiplex PCR. This table holds about 280,000 clones, 90% found once. The source material was PBMCs or T cells enriched from blood (not recorded which). The source of these receptors is a woman between 18 and 29 years old with acute COVID-19.

The chain employs TRBV5-8 and TRBJ1-2; D is possibly TRBD1 (6 bases). The CDR3 length is 15 residues. The V and J ends lost 2 bases and 3 bases respectively, with 14 bases between them. Germline V lookup: CDR1 SGHTS, CDR2 YDEGEE. CDR3 sequence reads: CASSFSQGSYYGYTF. CDR3 in DNA: TGTGCCAGCAGCTTTTCCCAGGGGTCTTACTATGGCTACACCTTC.

The chain joins TRBV12-3 or TRBV12-4 to TRBJ2-7; D uncertain. CDR3 size: 13 residues. Trimming left V 3 bases short and J 0 bases short, with 6 bases between. The CDR3 nucleotides read TGTGCCAGCAGTTTCTCTCTCTCCTACGAGCAGTACTTC. Amino acid sequence: CASSFSLSYEQYF.

As regards this clone: An end of the junction does not agree with germline; a read error may underlie this. The V gene is TRBV4-1, the J gene TRBJ2-1; 12 nucleotides agree with TRBD2. Germline-derived CDR1 and CDR2 are MGHRA and YSYEKL. The CDR3 loop spans 19 amino acids. CDR3 nucleotides: TGCGCCAACAGCTCGCAGACTAGCGGGAGCCCTAGCTCCTACAATGAGCAGTTCTTC. This translates into CANSSQTSGSPSSYNEQFF.

This chain joins TRBV5-1 and TRBJ2-2; no clear D gene. Trimming removed 0 bases at V and 4 bases at J, with 4 bases between. From germline, CDR1 is SGHRS and CDR2 YFSETQ. The CDR3 spans 13 residues. This CDR3 reads CASSLVVTGELFF. The CDR3 DNA follows: TGCGCCAGCAGCTTGGTAGTCACCGGGGAGCTGTTTTTT.

This chain connects TRBV12-3 or TRBV12-4 to TRBJ2-3; D is undetermined. This CDR3 region has 13 residues. V was pared by 6 bases and J by 0 bases, with 7 bases between. As DNA, the CDR3 is TGTGCCAGCAGGTCTACTAGCACAGATACGCAGTATTTT. Translation gives CASRSTSTDTQYF.

The rearrangement links TRBV6-5 to TRBJ1-5; 9 bases line up with TRBD1. The CDR3 has 14 residues. The junction had 5 bases not matched to a gene; V was cut back by 5 bases and J by 6 bases. CDR1 and CDR2 (germline): MNHEY, SVGAGI. DNA for the CDR3: TGTGCCAGCAGTCTTACAGGGGGCGGTCAGCCCCAGCATTTT. It is translated as CASSLTGGGQPQHF.

The CDR3 DNA follows: TGTGCCAGCAGCATGACAGCGAATGAGCAGTTCTTC. It specifies CASSMTANEQFF. V gene TRBV3-1 (or the pseudogene TRBV3-2) combines with J gene TRBJ2-1; perhaps TRBD1 as D (5 bases). The CDR3 is made up of 12 amino acids. Germline CDR1 is LGHDT and CDR2 is YNNKEL (reference sequence). The V gene lost 5 bases and the J gene lost 7 bases, with 9 bases spanning the gap.

This chain links TRBV7-9 with TRBJ1-4, with D unclear. Germline V lookup: CDR1 SEHNR, CDR2 FQNEAQ (reference sequence). The CDR3 sequence is 15 residues long. Trimming removed 5 bases at V and 10 bases at J, with 20 bases between. Written as DNA, the CDR3 is TGTGCCAGCAGCCTCACAAGCCCCGCCAGCGGAAAACTGTTTTTT. This gives the protein CASSLTSPASGKLFF.

V gene TRBV7-2 combines with J gene TRBJ1-5; no definite D call. Trimming pared 5 bases from V and 7 bases from J, leaving 12 bases between. Germline CDR1 is SGHTA and CDR2 is FQGNSA. The CDR3 sequence is 13 residues long. The CDR3 DNA reads as TGTGCCAGCAGCCTAGGAGGGCCCCAGCCCCAGCATTTT. Amino acids: CASSLGGPQPQHF.

Comment on this clone: Other DNA sequences in the same sample also yield this CDR3. The chain uses TRBV4-3 and TRBJ2-1, with TRBD2 identical over 7 bases. CDR1 is LGHNA, CDR2 YSLEER, per germline. This CDR3 has 15 amino acids. The junction had 3 bases not matched to a gene; V was cut back by 1 base and J by 3 bases. CDR3 sequence: CASSQGSGLYNEQFF. In DNA form, the CDR3 reads TGCGCCAGCAGCCAAGGTAGCGGGCTCTACAATGAGCAGTTCTTC.

The chain combines TRBV28 with TRBJ1-1; 8 bases line up with TRBD1. This CDR3 contains 13 residues. Germline lookup yields CDR1 MDHEN and CDR2 SYDVKM. J lost 2 bases, V lost 6 bases, and 2 bases had no gene match. This CDR3 is CASRDRGNTEAFF. CDR3 sequence (DNA): TGTGCCAGCAGAGACAGGGGCAACACTGAAGCTTTCTTT.